What follows are 15 T cell receptor beta chains derived from one specimen sequenced in a study of graft-versus-host responses after intestinal transplantation. The method was immunoSEQ multiplex PCR; TCRdb's version includes in-frame clones alone and lacks a portion of them. The profile shows under 90,000 clones, more than 85% of them singletons. Antigens for these TCRs are unknown. The sequencing here drew on unstimulated CD4+ T cells sorted from spleen or lymph node cells, taken before transplant. Source of these receptors: a human donor who was the organ donor for an intestinal transplant.

The chain uses TRBV18 and TRBJ1-1; 8 bases align to TRBD1. Germline V lookup: CDR1 KGHSH, CDR2 LQKENI. The CDR3 runs to 15 residues. The trim removed 3 bases at V and 4 bases at J, leaving 7 bases unmatched. Here the CDR3 reads CASSPLRTGGTEAFF. In DNA, the CDR3 is TGTGCCAGCTCACCCCTCCGCACAGGGGGCACTGAAGCTTTCTTT.

This chain joins TRBV5-1 and TRBJ1-5, with D unresolved. Germline V gene data show CDR1 as SGHRS and CDR2 as YFSETQ. The CDR3 covers 14 residues. Trimming cost V 0 bases and J 4 bases, with 8 bases left between them. The CDR3 region is CASSLGPENQPQHF. The CDR3 DNA is TGCGCCAGCAGCTTGGGCCCGGAGAATCAGCCCCAGCATTTT.

The chain combines TRBV2 with TRBJ2-3; TRBD2 matches at 8 bases. V shed 6 bases, J shed 3 bases, and the junction held 17 bases outside the gene matches. Germline V gene data show CDR1 as SNHLY and CDR2 as FYNNEI. CDR3 length: 18 amino acids. CDR3 DNA: TGTGCCAGCAGCAGACTGTCGACGACTAGCGCATTAACAGATACGCAGTATTTT. Amino acids: CASSRLSTTSALTDTQYF.

CDR3 protein: CASSLVTPQGRSGNTIYF. Written as DNA, the CDR3 is TGCGCCAGCAGCTTGGTGACCCCACAGGGGCGGTCTGGAAACACCATATATTTT. V and J are TRBV5-1 and TRBJ1-3; 7 bases agree with TRBD1. Losses at the gene ends were 0 bases for V and 1 base for J; bases not matched to a gene: 10. The CDR3 length is 18 residues. Germline V lookup: CDR1 SGHRS, CDR2 YFSETQ.

The chain links TRBV13 to TRBJ1-5; D is ambiguous. V was clipped by 5 bases and J by 7 bases, with 9 bases between them. CDR1 and CDR2 (germline): PRHDT, FYEKMQ (reference sequence). The CDR3 is 12 residues long. CDR3 in DNA: TGTGCCAGCAGCCGGAGCGAACAGCCCCAGCATTTT. It encodes CASSRSEQPQHF.

The J gene is TRBJ1-3, the V gene TRBV28; D perhaps matches TRBD1 (6 bases). The V gene's germline CDR1 is MDHEN and CDR2 SYDVKM. This CDR3 is built from 14 residues. Trimming removed 7 bases at V and 3 bases at J, with 13 bases between. This CDR3 is CASTQGGDGNTIYF. The CDR3 DNA follows: TGTGCCAGCACCCAAGGGGGGGATGGAAACACCATATATTTT.

This clone was seen once. The chain links TRBV21-1 to TRBJ2-5; the D segment call TRBD2 is taken from the table without a DNA check. TRBV21-1 is shown as a pseudogene. The CDR3 runs 16 residues. Here the CDR3 DNA reads TGTGCCAGCAGCAAAAAAATCGGGAGGGGACAAGAGACCCAGTACTTC. Protein product: CASSKKIGRGQETQYF.

The chain combines TRBV4-2 with TRBJ2-1, with 7 nucleotides matching TRBD1. The CDR3 is 18 amino acids. CDR1 and CDR2 from the germline V gene are LGHNA and YNFKEQ. The V and J ends lost 1 base and 2 bases, in that order; junction bases with no gene match: 11. Here the CDR3 reads CASSQGRLSTGPYNEQFF. CDR3 nucleotides: TGTGCCAGCAGCCAAGGCCGCTTGTCGACAGGGCCCTACAATGAGCAGTTCTTC.

The chain has TRBV19 and TRBJ2-3, with TRBD1 as a possible D gene (5 bases). Germline V gives CDR1 LNHDA, CDR2 SQIVND (reference sequence). The CDR3 extends over 15 amino acids. The V gene lost 2 bases and the J gene lost 1 base, with 10 bases spanning the gap. CDR3 in amino acids: CASSIIQGRTDTQYF. The CDR3, as DNA: TGTGCCAGTAGTATAATTCAGGGTCGCACAGATACGCAGTATTTT.

The rearrangement joins TRBV29-1 to TRBJ2-1; TRBD1 agrees at 7 bases. J lost 0 bases, V lost 5 bases, and 1 base had no gene match. Germline V gives CDR1 SQVTM, CDR2 ANQGSEA. This CDR3 is built from 13 residues. The CDR3 sequence: CSVRDSSYNEQFF. CDR3 sequence (DNA): TGCAGCGTTCGGGACAGCTCCTACAATGAGCAGTTCTTC.

The V gene is TRBV28, the J gene TRBJ2-4; D is ambiguous. V was cut by 5 bases and J by 6 bases, with 8 bases left in between. The CDR3 contains 12 residues. The germline gives CDR1 MDHEN, CDR2 SYDVKM. CDR3 DNA sequence: TGTGCCAGCAGTACCCCACTAAACATTCAGTACTTC. Its protein is CASSTPLNIQYF.

The CDR3 spells CASSLPGLDTEAFF. CDR3 coding DNA: TGCGCCAGCAGCTTGCCGGGACTGGACACTGAAGCTTTCTTT. The chain couples TRBV5-1 to TRBJ1-1; a weak D match, TRBD1 (5 bases). Trimming shortened V by 1 base and J by 3 bases, and 10 bases separated the two germline ends. This CDR3 has 14 residues. Germline V gene data show CDR1 as SGHRS and CDR2 as YFSETQ.

The V call is TRBV7-8, the J call TRBJ2-7; D ambiguous. Germline lookup yields CDR1 SGHVS and CDR2 FQNEAQ. V lost 3 bases to trimming and J lost 6 bases, with 9 bases between them. This CDR3 comprises 12 residues. CDR3 coding DNA: TGTGCCAGCAGCTTCACTCCCGCCGAGCAGTACTTC. Its translation: CASSFTPAEQYF.

J is TRBJ2-3 and V is TRBV19, with D possibly being TRBD2 (5 bases). Trimming shortened V by 6 bases and J by 0 bases, and 13 bases separated the two germline ends. Per the germline V gene, CDR1 is LNHDA and CDR2 is SQIVND (reference sequence). The CDR3 is 15 residues long. DNA of the CDR3: TGTGCCAGTAGCTTAGCGTCAACTAGCACAGATACGCAGTATTTT. Translation: CASSLASTSTDTQYF.

DNA for the CDR3: TGTGCCAGCAGCTTGACTAGCGGGAGAGAGACCCAGTACTTC. The encoded protein is CASSLTSGRETQYF. The chain uses TRBV5-4 and TRBJ2-5, with 11 bases that match TRBD2. CDR3 length equals 14 residues. Germline CDR1 and CDR2: SGHNT and YYREEE (reference sequence). Germline trimming cut 1 base from V and 4 bases from J; bases unmatched to any gene: 0. The whole variable domain, remainder taken from reference TRBV5-4 and TRBJ2-5, is ETGVTQSPTHLIKTRGQQVTLRCSSQSGHNTVSWYQQALGQGPQFIFQYYREEENGRGNFPPRFSGLQFPNYSSELNVNALELDDSALYLCASSLTSGRETQYFGPGTRLLVL.